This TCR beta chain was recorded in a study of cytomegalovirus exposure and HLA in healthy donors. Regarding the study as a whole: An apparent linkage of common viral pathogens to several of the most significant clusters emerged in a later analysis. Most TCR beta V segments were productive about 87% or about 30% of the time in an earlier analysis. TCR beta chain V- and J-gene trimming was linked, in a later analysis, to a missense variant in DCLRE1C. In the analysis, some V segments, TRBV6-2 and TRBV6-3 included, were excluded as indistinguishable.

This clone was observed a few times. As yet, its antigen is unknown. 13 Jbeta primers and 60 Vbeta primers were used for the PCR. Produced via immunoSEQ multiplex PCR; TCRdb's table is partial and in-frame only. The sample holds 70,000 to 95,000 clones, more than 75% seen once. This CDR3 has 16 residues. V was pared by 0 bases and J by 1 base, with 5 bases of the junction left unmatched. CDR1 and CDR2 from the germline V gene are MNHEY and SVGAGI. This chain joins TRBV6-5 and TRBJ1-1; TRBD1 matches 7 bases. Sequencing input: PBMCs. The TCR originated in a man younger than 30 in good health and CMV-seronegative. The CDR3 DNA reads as TGTGCCAGCAGTTACTCGAGGGACAGACAGAACACTGAAGCTTTCTTT. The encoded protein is CASSYSRDRQNTEAFF.